One sample yielded the 15 T cell receptor beta chains listed below, sequenced in a study of monozygotic twins with inflammatory bowel disease. TCRdb reprocessed the 5' RACE reads and keeps a single row for each CDR3 protein, giving no DNA. With 330,000 or so distinct CDR3 sequences in the sample, the ten largest clones hold approximately 2%. The material sequenced was blood. These receptors were taken from a human donor with ulcerative colitis or Crohn's disease, or a healthy co-twin of an affected twin (not recorded which).

The chain employs TRBV5-1 and TRBJ1-4; checking the TCRdb D call of TRBD1 is not possible without DNA. The CDR3 is 16 residues long. Germline V gives CDR1 SGHRS, CDR2 YFSETQ. This CDR3 reads CASSSVGQGVREKLFF.

The chain employs TRBV10-2 and TRBJ2-5; TCRdb picks TRBD2, but there is no DNA to check that call. The CDR3 has 18 residues. CDR1 and CDR2 (germline): WSHSY, SAAADI. This CDR3 reads CASRAGLAGVSMGETQYF.

The chain links TRBV7-9 to TRBJ1-6; TCRdb names TRBD1, which stays unverified in the absence of DNA. Germline CDR1 SEHNR, CDR2 FQNEAQ (reference sequence). This CDR3 is built from 16 residues. The CDR3 protein is CASTKGTGDYNSPLHF.

The chain employs TRBV29-1 and TRBJ2-3; the TCRdb D gene call, TRBD2, has no DNA to confirm it. The CDR3 consists of 15 residues. CDR1 is SQVTM and CDR2 is ANQGSEA in the germline V gene. This chain's CDR3 is CSVEKASGKTDTQYF.

V usage is TRBV27 and J usage is TRBJ2-4. The CDR3 is 16 residues long. The germline gives CDR1 MNHEY, CDR2 SMNVEV (reference sequence). CDR3 protein: CASSSLGLGAKNIQYF.

CDR3 sequence: CAWRVVGGSDEQFF. This sequence joins TRBV30 and TRBJ2-1; TCRdb gives TRBD1 as the D gene, but with no DNA this cannot be confirmed. The CDR3 spans 14 residues. The germline gives CDR1 GTSNPN, CDR2 SVGIG (reference sequence).

The chain has TRBV6-4 and TRBJ1-1. This CDR3 region has 14 residues. Germline values: CDR1 MRHNA, CDR2 SNTAGT. The CDR3 here is CASSEEDGRTEAFF.

The chain is built from TRBV20-1 and TRBJ2-5. The CDR3 consists of 13 residues. Per the germline V gene, CDR1 is DFQATT and CDR2 is SNEGSKA (reference sequence). Here the CDR3 reads CSAATDPAETQYF.

The CDR3 loop is CASSPRLVDTQYF. This chain joins TRBV5-8 and TRBJ2-3; TCRdb lists TRBD2, though no DNA is available to test this call. The CDR3 totals 13 residues. Germline CDR1 is SGHTS and CDR2 is YDEGEE. The full variable domain, with the rest looked up from reference TRBV5-8 and TRBJ2-3, is EAGVTQSPTHLIKTRGQQATLRCSPISGHTSVYWYQQALGLGLQFLLWYDEGEERNRGNFPPRFSGRQFPNYSSELNVNALELEDSALYLCASSPRLVDTQYFGPGTRLTVL.

The chain recombines TRBV9 with TRBJ2-3; the TRBD2 assignment by TCRdb is unverifiable without DNA. Germline V gives CDR1 SGDLS, CDR2 YYNGEE. This CDR3 region has 18 residues. CDR3 sequence: CASSSVTSAGGFTDTQYF.

The rearrangement joins TRBV20-1 to TRBJ1-2. The CDR3 contains 13 residues. Per the germline V gene, CDR1 is DFQATT and CDR2 is SNEGSKA (reference sequence). CDR3 sequence reads: CSARGQGTYGYTF.

The chain has TRBV5-5 and TRBJ1-4; TCRdb's D call, TRBD1, is unchecked because there is no DNA. The CDR3 is 14 amino acids. Germline CDR1 reads SGHKS; CDR2 reads YYEKEE (reference sequence). CDR3 protein: CASSSDRDNEKLFF. Supplemented by reference TRBV5-5 and TRBJ1-4, the full variable domain reads DAGVTQSPTHLIKTRGQQVTLRCSPISGHKSVSWYQQVLGQGPQFIFQYYEKEERGRGNFPDRFSARQFPNYSSELNVNALLLGDSALYLCASSSDRDNEKLFFGSGTQLSVL.

V usage is TRBV19 and J usage is TRBJ2-6; TCRdb selects TRBD1, and the lack of DNA leaves this call unchecked. The V gene's germline CDR1 is LNHDA and CDR2 SQIVND (reference sequence). The CDR3 totals 16 residues. CDR3 region: CASKPGGASGANVLTF.

The genes are TRBV5-1 and TRBJ2-7; the TRBD1 assignment by TCRdb is unverifiable without DNA. The CDR3 has 12 amino acids. The germline gives CDR1 SGHRS, CDR2 YFSETQ. The CDR3 here is CASSLEGSEQYF.

CDR3 loop: CASSLGTSGYRGSYNEQFF. V gene TRBV11-2 combines with J gene TRBJ2-1; TCRdb proposes TRBD2, but this gene call is untestable without DNA. This CDR3 contains 19 residues. CDR1 is SGHAT, CDR2 FQNNGV, per germline. Drawing the rest from reference TRBV11-2 and TRBJ2-1, the complete variable domain is EAGVAQSPRYKIIEKRQSVAFWCNPISGHATLYWYQQILGQGPKLLIQFQNNGVVDDSQLPKDRFSAERLKGVDSTLKIQPAKLEDSAVYLCASSLGTSGYRGSYNEQFFGPGTRLTVL.